The 29 T cell receptor beta chains below were found in one sample sequenced in a study of immune evolution from preneoplasia to lung adenocarcinoma. The repertoire was sequenced with immunoSEQ multiplex PCR; TCRdb's copy has only in-frame clones and lacks some. The sample lists 3,500 to 4,500 clones; around three quarters were seen once. Source material: FFPE adjacent normal lung tissue. All receptors derive from a person aged 60-79 years with lung adenocarcinoma.

The rearrangement joins TRBV14 to TRBJ1-1, with a tentative D call TRBD1 (5 bases). The CDR3 extends over 15 amino acids. V dropped 0 bases and J dropped 7 bases, with 15 bases sitting between them. Germline V gene lookup returns CDR1 SGHDN and CDR2 FVKESK. CDR3 protein: CASSQEGNRPIEAFF. The CDR3 coding sequence is TGTGCCAGCAGCCAAGAAGGAAACAGGCCGATTGAAGCTTTCTTT.

V usage is TRBV5-4 and J usage is TRBJ1-3; D uncertain. In germline, CDR1 is SGHNT, CDR2 YYREEE (reference sequence). The V end was cut by 1 base, the J end by 2 bases, with 10 bases between. This CDR3 has 15 residues. The CDR3 spells CASSLRGRAGNTIYF. The DNA for the CDR3 is TGTGCCAGCAGCTTGCGGGGAAGGGCTGGAAACACCATATATTTT.

In this sample, this clone turned up a few times. J is TRBJ2-1 and V is TRBV10-3; perhaps D is TRBD1 or TRBD2 (5 bases each). This CDR3 contains 12 residues. Trimming took 11 bases from V and 7 from J, leaving 15 bases between them. Germline V lookup: CDR1 ENHRY, CDR2 SYGVKD. As DNA, the CDR3 is TGTGCCTCTTCGGGGACCATTAATGAGCAGTTCTTC. Its translation is CASSGTINEQFF.

This clone showed up just once. The chain uses TRBV2 and TRBJ2-5; TRBD2 agrees at 12 bases. Per germline, CDR1 SNHLY and CDR2 FYNNEI. The CDR3 consists of 16 residues. Trimming at V came to 6 bases and at J to 6 bases, leaving 11 bases not matched to a gene. The CDR3 coding sequence is TGTGCCAGCAGGGCCCGGACTAGCGGGATTGGAAAGACCCAGTACTTC. Its translation: CASRARTSGIGKTQYF.

This clone was observed a single time. The chain uses TRBV30 and TRBJ2-7, with D possibly being TRBD2 (6 bases). V dropped 0 bases and J dropped 7 bases, with 13 bases sitting between them. The CDR3 is made up of 13 amino acids. Germline CDR1 GTSNPN, CDR2 SVGIG (reference sequence). This chain's CDR3 is CAWSVAGLVEQYF. In DNA, the CDR3 is TGTGCCTGGAGTGTAGCGGGTCTTGTGGAGCAGTACTTC.

The chain combines TRBV6-6 with TRBJ2-7; D uncertain. Trimming took off 5 bases at V and 3 bases at J, with 5 bases between the two ends. CDR1 and CDR2 from the germline V gene are MNHNY and SVGAGI (reference sequence). The CDR3 covers 11 residues. CDR3 DNA: TGTGCCAGCAGTCAATACTACGAGCAGTACTTC. Translation: CASSQYYEQYF.

This rearrangement joins TRBV6-5 to TRBJ2-7; D remains unclear. The CDR3 contains 11 residues. Trimming took 2 bases from V and 7 from J, leaving 6 bases between them. From germline, CDR1 is MNHEY and CDR2 SVGAGI. The CDR3 spells CASSYGVEQYF. The CDR3 DNA reads as TGTGCCAGCAGTTACGGCGTTGAGCAGTACTTC.

A single count supports this clone. This sequence joins TRBV7-2 and TRBJ2-3, with 11 bases matching TRBD2. Per the germline V gene, CDR1 is SGHTA and CDR2 is FQGNSA. This CDR3 region has 19 residues. J gave up 11 bases and V 5 bases, and 24 bases lay outside the gene matches. CDR3 region: CASSLQGTSGGVPPFEQYF. The CDR3 DNA sequence: TGTGCCAGCAGCCTACAAGGGACTAGCGGAGGGGTCCCACCATTCGAGCAGTATTTT.

This clone has only a few counts. The gene calls are TRBV5-6 and TRBJ1-1; no clear D. CDR1 and CDR2 from the germline V gene are SGHDT and YYEEEE. This CDR3 contains 14 residues. Trimming removed 2 bases at V and 5 bases at J, with 13 bases between. The CDR3 bases are TGTGCCAGCAGCTTATGGCCTCGTTGGACTGAAGCTTTCTTT. It yields the protein CASSLWPRWTEAFF.

The chain recombines TRBV19 with TRBJ1-5; D is uncertain. In germline, CDR1 is LNHDA, CDR2 SQIVND (reference sequence). This CDR3 region has 14 residues. V was clipped by 3 bases and J by 3 bases, with 9 bases between them. DNA for the CDR3: TGTGCCAGTAGTATCTGGGGTCTCAATCAGCCCCAGCATTTT. This sequence encodes CASSIWGLNQPQHF. Full variable domain (missing parts from reference TRBV19 and TRBJ1-5): DGGITQSPKYLFRKEGQNVTLSCEQNLNHDAMYWYRQDPGQGLRLIYYSQIVNDFQKGDIAEGYSVSREKKESFPLTVTSAQKNPTAFYLCASSIWGLNQPQHFGDGTRLSIL.

This clone was seen only a few times. The rearrangement joins TRBV7-9 to TRBJ1-2, with no clear D. This CDR3 comprises 11 residues. The V end lost 3 bases, the J end lost 10 bases, and 9 bases lay between the germline ends. Germline V gives CDR1 SEHNR, CDR2 FQNEAQ (reference sequence). The CDR3 nucleotides read TGTGCCAGCAGCTTGAACTATCTCTACACCTTC. Translating it yields CASSLNYLYTF.

CDR3 loop: CASTRRSRAYEQYF. In DNA form, the CDR3 reads TGTGCCAGCACTCGCAGATCCCGAGCCTACGAGCAGTACTTC. The genes are TRBV7-8 and TRBJ2-7; D not certain. Germline V gene lookup returns CDR1 SGHVS and CDR2 FQNEAQ. The CDR3 totals 14 residues. Trimming left V 7 bases short and J 2 bases short, with 15 bases between.

The chain employs TRBV11-2 and TRBJ2-1; 8 nucleotides line up with TRBD2. The V gene end was trimmed by 1 base and the J gene end by 8 bases; junction bases not matched to a gene: 7. Germline CDR1 reads SGHAT; CDR2 reads FQNNGV. The length of the CDR3 is 15 residues. The CDR3 loop is CASSLAVAGGHEQFF. The DNA for the CDR3 is TGTGCCAGCAGCTTAGCGGTTGCGGGAGGACATGAGCAGTTCTTC.

This clone was seen a handful of times. This chain connects TRBV23-1 to TRBJ1-1; 9 bases match TRBD1. TRBV23-1 is assigned to the ORF class and has an uncertain function. Trimming cost V 6 bases and J 2 bases; bases outside gene matches: 16. The CDR3 extends over 18 amino acids. DNA for the CDR3: TGCGCCAGCAGACTCCGCCAAGGGACAGGGAAAATCAACACTGAAGCTTTCTTT. Encoded protein: CASRLRQGTGKINTEAFF.

V gene TRBV7-3 combines with J gene TRBJ2-1; TRBD2 aligns across 12 bases. The CDR3 runs 15 residues. The V gene's germline CDR1 is SGHTA and CDR2 FQGTGA. V shed 5 bases, J shed 5 bases, and the junction held 4 bases outside the gene matches. The chain's CDR3 is CASSRTSGKDNEQFF. Written as DNA, the CDR3 is TGTGCCAGCAGCAGGACTAGCGGGAAAGACAATGAGCAGTTCTTC. Combining the CDR3 with reference TRBV7-3 and TRBJ2-1 gives the whole variable domain GAGVSQTPSNKVTEKGKYVELRCDPISGHTALYWYRQSLGQGPEFLIYFQGTGAADDSGLPNDRFFAVRPEGSVSTLKIQRTERGDSAVYLCASSRTSGKDNEQFFGPGTRLTVL.

In its sample, this clone was seen once. CDR3 bases: TGTGCCAGCAGCTCGAACGCTGGAAACACCATATATTTT. Encoded protein: CASSSNAGNTIYF. The chain uses TRBV7-3 and TRBJ1-3; no clear D. There are 13 residues in the CDR3. Germline CDR1 and CDR2: SGHTA and FQGTGA. Trimming took 4 bases from V and 2 from J, leaving 6 bases between them.

The table lists this clone with a few counts. V gene TRBV4-1 combines with J gene TRBJ2-7, with TRBD2 matching over 14 bases. Trimming cost V 2 bases and J 6 bases; bases outside gene matches: 12. The CDR3 sequence is 18 residues long. Germline V CDR1 and CDR2: MGHRA, YSYEKL. The CDR3: CASSQLGLAGERSVEQYF. As DNA, the CDR3 is TGCGCCAGCAGCCAACTGGGACTAGCGGGAGAAAGGTCGGTCGAGCAGTACTTC.

This clone was observed once. The CDR3 spells CASSSWGQDSLEQYF. CDR3 DNA sequence: TGTGCCAGCAGTTCGTGGGGACAGGATAGTCTCGAGCAGTACTTC. This sequence joins TRBV28 and TRBJ2-7, with 8 bases aligning to TRBD1. Per the germline V gene, CDR1 is MDHEN and CDR2 is SYDVKM. Trimming cost V 4 bases and J 6 bases; bases outside gene matches: 11. The CDR3 loop spans 15 amino acids.

The chain has TRBV28 and TRBJ2-5; no definite D call. V was cut by 7 bases and J by 7 bases, with 13 bases left in between. The germline V gene has CDR1 MDHEN and CDR2 SYDVKM. This CDR3 region has 12 residues. The CDR3 bases are TGTGCCAGCACCCCACCGCGTGGGACCCAGTACTTC. It codes for CASTPPRGTQYF.

This clone has a handful of counts. J is TRBJ1-5 and V is TRBV7-2; 11 bases agree with TRBD1. The CDR3 contains 15 residues. Germline values: CDR1 SGHTA, CDR2 FQGNSA. V lost 1 base, J lost 10 bases, and 6 bases stayed unmatched. The CDR3 region is CASSLGGQGARPQHF. The CDR3 bases are TGTGCCAGCAGCTTAGGCGGACAGGGGGCCCGACCCCAGCATTTT.

The rearrangement joins TRBV28 to TRBJ2-7, with 8 bases aligning to TRBD1. Germline lookup yields CDR1 MDHEN and CDR2 SYDVKM. J gave up 4 bases and V 8 bases, and 1 base lay outside the gene matches. The CDR3 loop spans 11 amino acids. The CDR3 is CASHRGYEQYF. The CDR3 DNA reads TGTGCCAGCCACAGGGGGTACGAGCAGTACTTC.

The chain employs TRBV6-1 and TRBJ2-7; 8 nucleotides line up with TRBD2. Germline V lookup: CDR1 MNHNS, CDR2 SASEGT. This CDR3 is built from 15 residues. V lost 5 bases to trimming and J lost 1 base; unmatched junction nucleotides: 7. The CDR3 here is CASSWLLAESYEQYF. Written as DNA, the CDR3 is TGTGCCAGCAGTTGGTTACTAGCGGAGTCCTACGAGCAGTACTTC.

V and J are TRBV5-4 and TRBJ2-5, with 15 bases identical to TRBD2. Per the germline V gene, CDR1 is SGHNT and CDR2 is YYREEE (reference sequence). CDR3 length: 18 residues. Unmatched junction bases numbered 12, after V lost 5 bases and J lost 4 bases. The CDR3 region is CASSPGLAGGPGTETQYF. The CDR3 region has the DNA TGTGCCAGCAGTCCCGGACTAGCGGGAGGGCCGGGGACAGAGACCCAGTACTTC.

The V call is TRBV5-1, the J call TRBJ2-5; 12 bases align to TRBD1. The CDR3 consists of 16 residues. Trimming took 2 bases from V and 5 from J; bases not matched to a gene: 7. CDR1 and CDR2 (germline): SGHRS, YFSETQ. CDR3 in DNA: TGCGCCAGCAGCTTAGCCGGGACAGGGGGCTGGGAGACCCAGTACTTC. This sequence encodes CASSLAGTGGWETQYF.

The chain has TRBV27 and TRBJ1-5, with a tentative D call TRBD1 (5 bases). Trimming stripped 4 bases from V and 4 bases from J, with 8 bases between. This CDR3 contains 13 residues. CDR1 MNHEY and CDR2 SMNVEV come from the germline V gene (reference sequence). For the CDR3, the DNA is TGTGCCAGCAGTTCGTACAGGAATCAGCCCCAGCATTTT. Protein: CASSSYRNQPQHF.

This clone has just one count. The CDR3 loop is CASSQDRSYSYEQYF. CDR3 coding DNA: TGTGCCAGCAGCCAAGATAGATCCTACTCCTACGAGCAGTACTTC. This chain joins TRBV4-2 and TRBJ2-7; D is undetermined. Trimming stripped 0 bases from V and 0 bases from J, with 9 bases between. The germline V gene has CDR1 LGHNA and CDR2 YNFKEQ. The CDR3 is 15 residues long.

This clone appeared a single time. The chain uses TRBV4-1 and TRBJ2-1, with D maybe TRBD1 (7 bases). The germline gives CDR1 MGHRA, CDR2 YSYEKL. V gave up 4 bases and J gave up 6 bases, with 22 bases separating them. CDR3 length: 17 residues. CDR3 nucleotides: TGCGCCAGCAGCCGAGGGGGCCTAGCGCTGATGGGCAATGAGCAGTTCTTC. It encodes CASSRGGLALMGNEQFF.

This clone came up a few times. CDR3 region: CASSWTGGRETQYF. The CDR3 bases are TGTGCCAGCAGCTGGACAGGGGGCCGGGAGACCCAGTACTTC. The V call is TRBV7-6, the J call TRBJ2-5, with 11 bases lining up with TRBD1. Trimming at V came to 4 bases and at J to 5 bases, leaving 3 bases not matched to a gene. Per the germline V gene, CDR1 is SGHVS and CDR2 is FNYEAQ. The length of the CDR3 is 14 residues.

The chain has TRBV29-1 and TRBJ2-1; D uncertain. Trimming left V 5 bases short and J 7 bases short, with 6 bases between. Germline CDR1 reads SQVTM; CDR2 reads ANQGSEA. The CDR3 is 10 amino acids. The CDR3 sequence is CSVSTNEQFF. In DNA form, the CDR3 reads TGCAGCGTTTCAACAAATGAGCAGTTCTTC.